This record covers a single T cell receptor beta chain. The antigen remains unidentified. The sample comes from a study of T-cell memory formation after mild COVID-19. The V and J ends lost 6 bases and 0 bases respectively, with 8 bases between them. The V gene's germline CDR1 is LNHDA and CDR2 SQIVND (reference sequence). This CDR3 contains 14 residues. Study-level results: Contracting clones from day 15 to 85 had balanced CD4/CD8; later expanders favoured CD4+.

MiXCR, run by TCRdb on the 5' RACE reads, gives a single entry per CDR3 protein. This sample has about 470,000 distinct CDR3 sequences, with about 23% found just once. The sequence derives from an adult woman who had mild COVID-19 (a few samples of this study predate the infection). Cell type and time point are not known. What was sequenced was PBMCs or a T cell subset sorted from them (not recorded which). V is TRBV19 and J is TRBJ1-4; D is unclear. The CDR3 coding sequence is TGTGCCAGTAGGACGTATGCAACTAATGAAAAACTGTTTTTT. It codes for CASRTYATNEKLFF.